The sequence of this TCR beta chain was determined in a study of cytomegalovirus exposure and HLA in healthy donors. Points from the study as a whole: The classifier reportedly diagnosed cytomegalovirus status with high specificity and sensitivity. Overall, about 160 TCR beta chains were annotated as cytomegalovirus-associated. Most TCR sequences were uncommon, yet certain public TCRs appeared in many donors.

To note about this clone: Its specificity is unknown.

V was pared by 4 bases and J by 3 bases, with 11 bases between. Germline V gives CDR1 SGDLS, CDR2 YYNGEE. The CDR3 is made up of 15 amino acids. TCRdb's table, derived via immunoSEQ multiplex PCR, lists solely in-frame clones and lacks some. The table shows hundreds of thousands of clones, with 70% to 90% occurring only once. This sequence joins TRBV9 and TRBJ2-6, with D possibly matching TRBD1 (6 bases). The sample taken for sequencing was PBMCs. This TCR was sampled from a woman younger than 35 in good health and CMV-seronegative. The CDR3 DNA follows: TGTGCCAGCAGCCGCCAGGGGTATGGGGCCAACGTCCTGACTTTC. This gives the protein CASSRQGYGANVLTF.